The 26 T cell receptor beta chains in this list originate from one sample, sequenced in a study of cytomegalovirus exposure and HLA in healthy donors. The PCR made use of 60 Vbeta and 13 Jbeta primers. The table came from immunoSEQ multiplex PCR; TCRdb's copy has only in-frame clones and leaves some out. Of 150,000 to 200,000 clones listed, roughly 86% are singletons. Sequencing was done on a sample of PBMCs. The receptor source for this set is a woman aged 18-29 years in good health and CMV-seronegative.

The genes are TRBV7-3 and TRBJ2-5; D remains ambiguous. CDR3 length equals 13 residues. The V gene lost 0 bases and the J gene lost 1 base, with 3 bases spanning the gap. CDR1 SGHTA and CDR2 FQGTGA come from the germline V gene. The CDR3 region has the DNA TGTGCCAGCAGCTTAACGGCCCAAGAGACCCAGTACTTC. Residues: CASSLTAQETQYF.

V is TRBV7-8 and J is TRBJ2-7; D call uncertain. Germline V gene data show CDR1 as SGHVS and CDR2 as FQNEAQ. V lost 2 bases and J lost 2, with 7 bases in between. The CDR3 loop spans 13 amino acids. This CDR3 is CASSLLATYEQYF. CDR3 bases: TGTGCCAGCAGCTTATTGGCCACCTACGAGCAGTACTTC.

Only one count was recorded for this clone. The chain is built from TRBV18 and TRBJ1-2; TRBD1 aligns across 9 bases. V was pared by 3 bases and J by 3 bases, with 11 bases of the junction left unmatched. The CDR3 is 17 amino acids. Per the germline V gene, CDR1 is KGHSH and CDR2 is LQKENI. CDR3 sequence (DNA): TGTGCCAGCTCACCGGGACAGGGAATTACTTTGGACTATGGCTACACCTTC. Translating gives CASSPGQGITLDYGYTF.

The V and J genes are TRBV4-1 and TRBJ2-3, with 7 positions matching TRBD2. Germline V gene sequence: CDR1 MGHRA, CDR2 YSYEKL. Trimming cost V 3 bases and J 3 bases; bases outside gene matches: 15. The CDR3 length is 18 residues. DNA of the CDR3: TGCGCCAGCAGCCAGGTTCCCCTAGGGGACTACTCGACAGATACGCAGTATTTT. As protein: CASSQVPLGDYSTDTQYF.

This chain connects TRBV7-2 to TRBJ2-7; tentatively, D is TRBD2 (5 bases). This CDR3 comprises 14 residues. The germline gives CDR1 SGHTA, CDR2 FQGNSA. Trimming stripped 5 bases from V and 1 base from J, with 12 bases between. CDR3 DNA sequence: TGTGCCAGCAGCGCCCGGACGGGATCCTACGAGCAGTACTTC. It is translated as CASSARTGSYEQYF. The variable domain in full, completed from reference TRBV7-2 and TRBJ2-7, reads GAGVSQSPSNKVTEKGKDVELRCDPISGHTALYWYRQSLGQGLEFLIYFQGNSAPDKSGLPSDRFSAERTGGSVSTLTIQRTQQEDSAVYLCASSARTGSYEQYFGPGTRLTVT.

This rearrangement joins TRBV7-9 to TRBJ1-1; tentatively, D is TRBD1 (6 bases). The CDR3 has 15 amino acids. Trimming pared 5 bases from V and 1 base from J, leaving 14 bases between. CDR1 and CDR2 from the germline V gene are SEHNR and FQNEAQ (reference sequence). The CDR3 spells CASSPRQGQNTEAFF. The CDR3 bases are TGTGCCAGCAGCCCCCGTCAGGGACAGAACACTGAAGCTTTCTTT.

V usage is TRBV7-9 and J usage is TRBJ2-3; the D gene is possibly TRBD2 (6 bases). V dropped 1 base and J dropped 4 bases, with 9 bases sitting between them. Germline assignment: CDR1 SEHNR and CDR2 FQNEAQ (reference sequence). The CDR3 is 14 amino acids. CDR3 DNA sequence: TGTGCCAGCAGCTTAGGGATAGCGGCAGATACGCAGTATTTT. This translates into CASSLGIAADTQYF.

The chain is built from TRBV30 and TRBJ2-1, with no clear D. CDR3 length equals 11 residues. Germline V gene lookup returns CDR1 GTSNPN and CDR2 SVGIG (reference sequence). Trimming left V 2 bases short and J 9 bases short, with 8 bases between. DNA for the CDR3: TGTGCCTGGAGTAACCTAGGTGAGCAGTTCTTC. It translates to CAWSNLGEQFF.

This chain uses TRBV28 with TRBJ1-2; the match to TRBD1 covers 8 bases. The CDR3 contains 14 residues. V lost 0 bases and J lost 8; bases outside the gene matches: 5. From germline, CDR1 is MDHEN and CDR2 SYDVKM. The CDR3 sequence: CASSLWDREGGYTF. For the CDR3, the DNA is TGTGCCAGCAGTTTATGGGACAGGGAAGGCGGCTACACCTTC.

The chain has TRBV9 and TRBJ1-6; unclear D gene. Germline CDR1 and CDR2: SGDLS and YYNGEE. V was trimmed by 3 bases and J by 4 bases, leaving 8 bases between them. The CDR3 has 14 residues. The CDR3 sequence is CASSARGYNSPLHF. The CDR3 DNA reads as TGTGCCAGCAGCGCCCGGGGATATAATTCACCCCTCCACTTT. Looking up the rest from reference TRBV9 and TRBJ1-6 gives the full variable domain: DSGVTQTPKHLITATGQRVTLRCSPRSGDLSVYWYQQSLDQGLQFLIQYYNGEERAKGNILERFSAQQFPDLHSELNLSSLELGDSALYFCASSARGYNSPLHFGNGTRLTVT.

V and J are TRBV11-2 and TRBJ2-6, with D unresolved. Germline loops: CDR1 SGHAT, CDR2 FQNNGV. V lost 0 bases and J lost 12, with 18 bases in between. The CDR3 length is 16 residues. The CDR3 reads CASSLDSKPSPLVLTF. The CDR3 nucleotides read TGTGCCAGCAGCTTAGATAGTAAACCCTCTCCGCTCGTCCTGACTTTC.

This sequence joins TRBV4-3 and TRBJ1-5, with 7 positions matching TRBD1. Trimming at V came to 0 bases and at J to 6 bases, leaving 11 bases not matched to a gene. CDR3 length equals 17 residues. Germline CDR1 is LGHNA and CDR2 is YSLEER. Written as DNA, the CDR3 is TGCGCCAGCAGCCAAGATCTGACAGGGAGACTGTCTCAGCCCCAGCATTTT. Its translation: CASSQDLTGRLSQPQHF.

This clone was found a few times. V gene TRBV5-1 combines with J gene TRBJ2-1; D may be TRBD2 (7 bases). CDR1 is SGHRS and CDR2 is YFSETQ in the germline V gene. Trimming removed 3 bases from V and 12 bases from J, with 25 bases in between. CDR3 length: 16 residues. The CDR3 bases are TGCGCCAGCAGCTCGGACCCCGCCGGGGGGCCGAATACGCAGTTCTTC. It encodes CASSSDPAGGPNTQFF.

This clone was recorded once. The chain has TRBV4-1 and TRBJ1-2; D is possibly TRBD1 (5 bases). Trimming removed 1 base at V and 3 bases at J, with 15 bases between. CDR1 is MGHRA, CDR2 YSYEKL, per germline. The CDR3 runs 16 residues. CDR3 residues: CASSQVRGRVYYGYTF. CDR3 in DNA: TGCGCCAGCAGCCAAGTTAGGGGCAGGGTGTACTATGGCTACACCTTC.

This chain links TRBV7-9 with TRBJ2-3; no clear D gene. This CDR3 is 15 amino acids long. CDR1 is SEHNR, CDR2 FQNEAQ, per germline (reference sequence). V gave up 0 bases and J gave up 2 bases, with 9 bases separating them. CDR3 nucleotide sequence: TGTGCCAGCAGCTTAGCAATGACTTTCACAGATACGCAGTATTTT. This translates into CASSLAMTFTDTQYF.

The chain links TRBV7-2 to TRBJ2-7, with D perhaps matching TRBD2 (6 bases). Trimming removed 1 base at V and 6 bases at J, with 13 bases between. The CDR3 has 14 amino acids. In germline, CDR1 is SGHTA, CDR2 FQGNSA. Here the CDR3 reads CASSLVTGEVEQYF. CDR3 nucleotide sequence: TGTGCCAGCAGCTTAGTTACGGGGGAGGTCGAGCAGTACTTC.

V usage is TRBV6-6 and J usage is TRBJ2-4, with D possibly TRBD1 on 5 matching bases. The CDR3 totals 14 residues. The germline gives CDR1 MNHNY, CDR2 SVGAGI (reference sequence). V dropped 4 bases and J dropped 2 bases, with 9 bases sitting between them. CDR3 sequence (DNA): TGTGCCAGCAGTTGGGGCAAATCCAAAAACATTCAGTACTTC. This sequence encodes CASSWGKSKNIQYF.

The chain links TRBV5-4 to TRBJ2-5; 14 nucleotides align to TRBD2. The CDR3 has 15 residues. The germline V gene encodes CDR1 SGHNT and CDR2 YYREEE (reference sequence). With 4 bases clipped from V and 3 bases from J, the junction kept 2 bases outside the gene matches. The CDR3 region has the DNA TGTGCCAGCAGCACGGGACTAGCGGGGGAAGAGACCCAGTACTTC. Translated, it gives CASSTGLAGEETQYF.

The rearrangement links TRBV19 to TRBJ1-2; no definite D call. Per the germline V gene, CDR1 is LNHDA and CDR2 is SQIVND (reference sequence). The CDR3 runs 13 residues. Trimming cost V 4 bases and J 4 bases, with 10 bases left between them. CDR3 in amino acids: CASSKQQFYGYTF. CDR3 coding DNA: TGTGCCAGTAGTAAACAGCAATTCTATGGCTACACCTTC. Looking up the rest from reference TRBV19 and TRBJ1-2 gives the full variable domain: DGGITQSPKYLFRKEGQNVTLSCEQNLNHDAMYWYRQDPGQGLRLIYYSQIVNDFQKGDIAEGYSVSREKKESFPLTVTSAQKNPTAFYLCASSKQQFYGYTFGSGTRLTVV.

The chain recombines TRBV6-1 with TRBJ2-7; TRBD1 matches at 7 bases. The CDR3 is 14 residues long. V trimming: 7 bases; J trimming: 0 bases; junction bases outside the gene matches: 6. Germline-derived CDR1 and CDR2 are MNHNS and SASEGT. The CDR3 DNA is TGTGCCAGCAAACAGACAGGGAGCTCCTACGAGCAGTACTTC. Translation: CASKQTGSSYEQYF.

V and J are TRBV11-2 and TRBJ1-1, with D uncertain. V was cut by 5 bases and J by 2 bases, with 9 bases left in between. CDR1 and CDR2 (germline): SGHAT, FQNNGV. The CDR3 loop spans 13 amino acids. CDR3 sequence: CASSPRLNTEAFF. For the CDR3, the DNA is TGTGCCAGCAGCCCGCGGCTAAACACTGAAGCTTTCTTT.

DNA for the CDR3: TGCGCCAGCAGCCAGCGTCGGAACACCGGGGAGCTGTTTTTT. The encoded protein is CASSQRRNTGELFF. The chain uses TRBV4-1 and TRBJ2-2; D not resolved. Between the trimmed V and J ends, which lost 3 bases and 1 base, there was a span of 6 bases. Per the germline V gene, CDR1 is MGHRA and CDR2 is YSYEKL. The CDR3 loop spans 14 amino acids.

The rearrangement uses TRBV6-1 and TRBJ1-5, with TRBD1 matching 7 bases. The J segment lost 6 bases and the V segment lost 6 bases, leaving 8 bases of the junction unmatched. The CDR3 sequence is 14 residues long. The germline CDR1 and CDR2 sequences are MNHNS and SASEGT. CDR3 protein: CASSTTGEGQPQHF. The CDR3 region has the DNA TGTGCCAGCAGCACCACAGGGGAAGGTCAGCCCCAGCATTTT.

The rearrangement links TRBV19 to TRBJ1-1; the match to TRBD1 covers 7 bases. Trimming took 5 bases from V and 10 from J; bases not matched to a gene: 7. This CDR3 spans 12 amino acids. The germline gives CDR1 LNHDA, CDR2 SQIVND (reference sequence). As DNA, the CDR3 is TGTGCCAGTAGTGCACAGGGGAAGGTAGCTTTCTTT. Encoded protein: CASSAQGKVAFF.

The CDR3 is CASSEPGQAHYGYTF. For the CDR3, the DNA is TGTGCCAGCAGTGAGCCGGGACAGGCTCACTATGGCTACACCTTC. This chain links TRBV28 with TRBJ1-2; 8 bases agree with TRBD1. CDR1 and CDR2 (germline): MDHEN, SYDVKM. V lost 5 bases to trimming and J lost 3 bases; unmatched junction nucleotides: 8. The length of the CDR3 is 15 residues.

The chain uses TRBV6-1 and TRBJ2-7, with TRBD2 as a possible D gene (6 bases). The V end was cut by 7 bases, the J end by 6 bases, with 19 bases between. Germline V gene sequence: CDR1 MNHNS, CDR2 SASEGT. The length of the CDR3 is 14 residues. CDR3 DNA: TGTGCCAGCAAGGGCGGGAAGGCAGGAGGCGAGCAGTACTTC. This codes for CASKGGKAGGEQYF.